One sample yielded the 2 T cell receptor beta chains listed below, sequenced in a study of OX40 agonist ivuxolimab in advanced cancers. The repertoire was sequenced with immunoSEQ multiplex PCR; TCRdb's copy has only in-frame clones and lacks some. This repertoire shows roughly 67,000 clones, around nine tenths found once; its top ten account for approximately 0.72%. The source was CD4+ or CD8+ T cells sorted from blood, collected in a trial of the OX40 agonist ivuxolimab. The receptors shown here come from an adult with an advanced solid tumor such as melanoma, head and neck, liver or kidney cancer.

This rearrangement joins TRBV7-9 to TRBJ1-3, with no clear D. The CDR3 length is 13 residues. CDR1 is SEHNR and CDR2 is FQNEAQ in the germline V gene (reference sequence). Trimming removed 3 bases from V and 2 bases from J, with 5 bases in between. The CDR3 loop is CASSLVAGNTIYF. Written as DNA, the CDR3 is TGTGCCAGCAGCTTGGTGGCTGGAAACACCATATATTTT.

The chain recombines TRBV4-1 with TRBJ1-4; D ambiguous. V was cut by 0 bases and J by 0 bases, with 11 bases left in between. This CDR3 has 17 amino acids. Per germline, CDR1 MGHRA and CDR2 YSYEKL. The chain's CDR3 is CASSQDGGRATNEKLFF. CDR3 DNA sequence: TGCGCCAGCAGCCAAGACGGCGGACGGGCAACTAATGAAAAACTGTTTTTT.